The TCR beta chain described here comes from a study of shared clonotypes between healthy human individuals. The CDR3 length is 11 residues. Germline assignment: CDR1 SGHVS and CDR2 FQNEAQ. The V gene lost 3 bases and the J gene lost 0 bases, with 0 bases spanning the gap. For this clone: Its cognate antigen is unknown. A far larger clone is one nucleotide away, so this likely arose from a read error.

Those who donated were healthy HIV-negative adults, with no recent acute infections or vaccinations reported. Adults of Caucasian background living in Nashville, Tennessee made up all donors. Findings and caveats of the study: Clonotype sharing across donors was expected to vary with sequencing depth.

Evenly divided among several immunoSEQ plates was the genomic DNA of each subset. The repertoire was sequenced with immunoSEQ multiplex PCR; TCRdb's copy has only in-frame clones and lacks some. Among 400,000 to 550,000 clones listed, about 80% were seen once. The V call is TRBV7-8, the J call TRBJ2-7; D is ambiguous. What was sequenced was PBMCs. The clonotype originates from a woman aged 40 to 49 in good health. Some clones in this sample may be carry-over from other donors' samples. CDR3: CASSFSYEQYF. The CDR3 DNA is TGTGCCAGCAGCTTCTCCTACGAGCAGTACTTC.